These 13 T cell receptor beta chains share one sample of origin, sequenced in a study of blood T cell repertoires in COVID-19. Repertoires were generated with immunoSEQ multiplex PCR, while TCRdb's copy carries only in-frame clones and drops some. The table records some 200,000 clones, 83% of them present only once. The sample consisted of PBMCs or T cells enriched from blood (not recorded which). The receptors here all came from a woman aged 45-60 years who had been exposed to COVID-19.

The chain joins TRBV10-2 to TRBJ2-1; TRBD2 agrees at 8 bases. This CDR3 region has 15 residues. V lost 1 base and J lost 2; bases outside the gene matches: 1. Per germline, CDR1 WSHSY and CDR2 SAAADI. Written as DNA, the CDR3 is TGCGCCAGCAGTGAGTGGCGGGGGGCCTACAATGAGCAGTTCTTC. Protein sequence: CASSEWRGAYNEQFF.

The chain joins TRBV4-3 to TRBJ1-2; 7 bases are a match to TRBD1. The germline V gene has CDR1 LGHNA and CDR2 YSLEER. This CDR3 has 15 residues. V was pared by 4 bases and J by 0 bases, with 5 bases of the junction left unmatched. CDR3 nucleotides: TGCGCCAGCAGCCGGGAGGACAGGACTAACTATGGCTACACCTTC. Residues: CASSREDRTNYGYTF.

The genes are TRBV30 and TRBJ2-3; 9 positions agree with TRBD2. In germline, CDR1 is GTSNPN, CDR2 SVGIG (reference sequence). Unmatched junction bases numbered 7, after V lost 4 bases and J lost 2 bases. CDR3 size: 15 residues. Written as DNA, the CDR3 is TGTGCCTGGACTAGCGGGGCCTTTTCCACAGATACGCAGTATTTT. Amino acids: CAWTSGAFSTDTQYF.

The CDR3 DNA sequence: TGTGCCAGCAGTTACTCTGGACAGGAGGGCTACACCTTC. This gives the protein CASSYSGQEGYTF. The chain uses TRBV6-5 and TRBJ1-2; 7 bases align to TRBD1. Germline V gene data show CDR1 as MNHEY and CDR2 as SVGAGI. J gave up 8 bases and V 0 bases, and 3 bases lay outside the gene matches. CDR3 length: 13 residues.

The CDR3 coding sequence is TGCGCCAGCAGCAACGGCGACAGGGTCACTGAAGCTTTCTTT. Its translation is CASSNGDRVTEAFF. The rearrangement uses TRBV5-1 and TRBJ1-1, with 7 bases that match TRBD1. This CDR3 region has 14 residues. Germline V gives CDR1 SGHRS, CDR2 YFSETQ. With V trimmed by 4 bases and J by 4 bases, 7 bases remained unmatched. The complete variable domain, with remaining parts taken from reference TRBV5-1 and TRBJ1-1, reads KAGVTQTPRYLIKTRGQQVTLSCSPISGHRSVSWYQQTPGQGLQFLFEYFSETQRNKGNFPGRFSGRQFSNSRSEMNVSTLELGDSALYLCASSNGDRVTEAFFGQGTRLTVV.

The rearrangement joins TRBV6-5 to TRBJ1-5; tentatively, D is TRBD1 (5 bases). The CDR3 consists of 16 residues. V gave up 4 bases and J gave up 4 bases, with 17 bases separating them. Germline-derived CDR1 and CDR2 are MNHEY and SVGAGI. The CDR3 bases are TGTGCCAGCAGTTCGTCCACAGGTTTAGGAAATCAGCCCCAGCATTTT. It codes for CASSSSTGLGNQPQHF.

The chain joins TRBV5-1 to TRBJ1-4; D gene uncertain. CDR1 and CDR2 from the germline V gene are SGHRS and YFSETQ. V was trimmed by 0 bases and J by 8 bases, leaving 11 bases between them. There are 14 residues in the CDR3. The CDR3 nucleotides read TGCGCCAGCAGCTTGGGGACGGCGGGGGAAAAACTGTTTTTT. This translates into CASSLGTAGEKLFF.

This clone was counted only a few times. The chain has TRBV5-4 and TRBJ2-5, with D maybe TRBD2 (6 bases). Germline V gene lookup returns CDR1 SGHNT and CDR2 YYREEE (reference sequence). Trimming took off 4 bases at V and 5 bases at J, with 9 bases between the two ends. The CDR3 totals 12 residues. CDR3 sequence reads: CASSRLGETQYF. Here the CDR3 DNA reads TGTGCCAGCAGCCGACTAGGGGAGACCCAGTACTTC.

The chain joins TRBV4-1 to TRBJ1-2; D is ambiguous. Between the trimmed V and J ends, which lost 0 bases and 7 bases, there was a span of 12 bases. The germline CDR1 and CDR2 sequences are MGHRA and YSYEKL. This CDR3 comprises 14 residues. CDR3 amino acids: CASSQEVQISGYTF. The CDR3 bases are TGCGCCAGCAGCCAAGAGGTCCAAATTAGTGGCTACACCTTC.

The gene calls are TRBV5-1 and TRBJ1-1; D perhaps matches TRBD1 (6 bases). This CDR3 contains 15 residues. From germline, CDR1 is SGHRS and CDR2 YFSETQ. Trimming took 1 base from V and 1 from J, leaving 11 bases between them. In DNA, the CDR3 is TGCGCCAGCAGCTTGTATCCAGGGGAGAACACTGAAGCTTTCTTT. This codes for CASSLYPGENTEAFF.

The J gene is TRBJ2-5, the V gene TRBV24-1, with D possibly being TRBD1 (6 bases). Germline CDR1 reads KGHDR; CDR2 reads SFDVKD. The CDR3 is made up of 12 amino acids. V lost 9 bases and J lost 5, with 12 bases in between. The CDR3 spells CATSTGAETQYF. CDR3 nucleotide sequence: TGTGCCACCTCGACAGGAGCGGAGACCCAGTACTTC.

CDR3 bases: TGTGCCAGCAGGGACACCCTGGTCACTGAAGCTTTCTTT. Residues: CASRDTLVTEAFF. This chain uses TRBV6-5 with TRBJ1-1, with D tentatively TRBD1 (5 bases). Trimming shortened V by 6 bases and J by 4 bases, and 12 bases separated the two germline ends. The germline CDR1 and CDR2 sequences are MNHEY and SVGAGI. This CDR3 has 13 amino acids.

V and J are TRBV6-5 and TRBJ1-5; D may be TRBD1 (5 bases). V lost 6 bases, J lost 5 bases, and 17 bases lay in between. Germline V gives CDR1 MNHEY, CDR2 SVGAGI. The CDR3 is 15 residues long. The CDR3 sequence: CASRINRWGDQPQHF. CDR3 coding DNA: TGTGCCAGCAGGATTAACCGTTGGGGGGATCAGCCCCAGCATTTT.